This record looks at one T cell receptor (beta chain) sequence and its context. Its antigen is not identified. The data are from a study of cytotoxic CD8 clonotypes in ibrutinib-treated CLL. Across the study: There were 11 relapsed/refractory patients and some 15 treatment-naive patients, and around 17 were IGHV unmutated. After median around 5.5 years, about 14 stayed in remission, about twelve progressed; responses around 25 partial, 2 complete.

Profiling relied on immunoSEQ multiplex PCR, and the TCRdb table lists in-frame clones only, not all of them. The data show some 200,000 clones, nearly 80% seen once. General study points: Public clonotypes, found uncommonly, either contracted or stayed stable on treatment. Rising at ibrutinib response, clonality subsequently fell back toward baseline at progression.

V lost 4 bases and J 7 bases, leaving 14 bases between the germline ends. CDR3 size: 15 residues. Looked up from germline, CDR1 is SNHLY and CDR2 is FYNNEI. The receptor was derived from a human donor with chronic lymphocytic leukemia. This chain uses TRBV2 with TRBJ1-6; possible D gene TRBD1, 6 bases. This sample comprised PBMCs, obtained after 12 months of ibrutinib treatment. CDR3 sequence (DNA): TGTGCCAGCAGTGTAGAGAGGACAGCCAATTCACCCCTCCACTTT. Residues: CASSVERTANSPLHF.